The sequence of this T cell receptor beta chain was determined in a study of OX40 agonist ivuxolimab in advanced cancers. Whole-study findings and limits: Mean expanded clone counts were higher in CD8+ than CD4+ T cells. Determination of antigen specificity was not performed for the expanded peripheral T cells.

Collection of blood occurred at baseline, at cycle 4 day 1, and at cycle 7 day 1. Germline V gene data show CDR1 as MNHEY and CDR2 as SMNVEV (reference sequence). The CDR3 loop spans 11 amino acids. Trimming removed 6 bases at V and 6 bases at J, with 7 bases between. Notes on this clone: Antigen unknown.

Sequenced by immunoSEQ multiplex PCR; TCRdb stores in-frame clones only, minus some. The data contain fewer than 25,000 clones, 85% of them singletons. The sample in question was CD4+ or CD8+ T cells sorted from blood, obtained in a trial of the OX40 agonist ivuxolimab. The rearrangement links TRBV27 to TRBJ2-3; no clear D gene. The source is an adult with an advanced solid tumor such as melanoma, head and neck, liver or kidney cancer. CDR3 in DNA: TGTGCCAGCAGCTTTGGCGATACGCAGTATTTT. Its protein product is CASSFGDTQYF.